The T cell receptor (beta chain) under discussion was sequenced for a study of blood T cell repertoires in COVID-19. As for the study in general: COVID-19 samples from acute and convalescent phases originated in the United States, Italy and Spain. PBMCs, B-cell-depleted T cells, or T cells were the source of the cDNA or gDNA that made up the material.

Germline loops: CDR1 LGHDT, CDR2 YNNKEL (reference sequence). This CDR3 spans 13 amino acids. Trimming left V 3 bases short and J 10 bases short, with 15 bases between. Profiled with immunoSEQ multiplex PCR; TCRdb holds only in-frame clones, not every one. The sample includes about 300,000 clones, around 90% of them seen just once. Membership in each cohort depended on participant-reported clinical history. This chain connects TRBV3-1 (or the pseudogene TRBV3-2) to TRBJ1-1, with no clear D. Sequencing used PBMCs or T cells enriched from blood (not recorded which). The sequence was collected from a woman aged 18-30 years with acute COVID-19. CDR3 amino acids: CASSQLLARGAFF. The DNA for the CDR3 is TGTGCCAGCAGCCAGTTACTTGCACGGGGAGCTTTCTTT.